Here is one T cell receptor (beta chain) with its context. Its specific antigen is unknown. No clone much larger than this one lies a single base away; base qualities are absent. Between the V and J ends, shortened by 2 bases and 8 bases respectively, the junction contains 7 bases. The germline V gene (reference sequence) sets CDR1 to LNHNV and CDR2 to YYDKDF. CDR3 length: 12 amino acids, cysteine to phenylalanine. Left in the record is the CDR3 DNA by itself, 36 bases read in frame from the first base. The data originate from a study of cytomegalovirus exposure and HLA in healthy donors (TCRdb year 2017). Some background on the complete study: An earlier analysis of about 560 of the donors reported about 280 Gb of sequence data and 117 million unique TCR beta sequences obtained from roughly 170 million T cells. Among about 400 genotyped donors of the cohort, an average of around 250,000 unique TCR beta nucleotide sequences was sequenced per donor, of which about 19% were non-productive. In a later analysis, previously published TCR beta repertoires from 666 donors were re-analyzed and high-resolution HLA genotyping was added so that TCR occurrence patterns could be studied. Among the 398 genotyped donors, about 83% belonged to the genetic ancestry cluster associated with self-reported Caucasian donors. The T cell repertoires of 670 or so subjects were profiled by immunosequencing and related to cytomegalovirus serostatus. Donor age, sex, ethnicity and CMV serostatus were collected together with the repertoire data. All discovery cohort repertoires had been generated using a single sequencing platform. Rather than using new phenotypic data, the later analysis identified candidate immune exposures from TCR beta sequences and from how often those sequences occurred across donors. An early release covering roughly 640 HLA-typed donors comprised approximately 290 gigabases of sequencing data and tens of millions of unique TCR sequences. An earlier analysis of a few hundred of the donors applied high-throughput TCR beta sequencing to assess whether each TCR beta V gene segment acted as functional or pseudogenic. The study aimed to test whether cataloging public T cell receptors could reveal signatures of past pathogen exposure. Because of strong linkage in the cohort, four to six DR-DQ haplotypes were treated as single units for association and clustering. Genome-wide SNP genotypes for about three fifths of the roughly 670 donors were used in a later genetic analysis, which treated that subset as a discovery cohort. HLA typing included class I and class II loci at four-digit resolution. The study combined high-throughput TCR immunosequencing, statistical association of individual TCRs with disease status, and machine learning to predict cytomegalovirus infection status. Typing coverage varied by locus: roughly 629-630 donors for A, B, C, DRB1 and DQB1; roughly 500 for DQA1; approximately 570 for DPA1; around 490 for DPB1. A separate validation cohort of about 110 different subjects was used in addition to the 666-subject first cohort.

The receptor library was made with the immunoSEQ multiplex PCR assay. For the multiplex PCR, a mixture combining 60 forward primers for TCR Vbeta segments and 13 reverse primers for TCR Jbeta segments was used. A multiplex PCR assay on genomic DNA amplified the CDR3 region of rearranged TCR beta genes. The amplified TCR beta libraries were sequenced on the Illumina HiSeq System as 87-base-pair reads. Under the source paper's analysis protocol: In a later analysis, 77 million or so unique TCR beta chains were counted across the roughly 700 repertoires, and approximately 9.9 million of these chains were shared by at least two donors. To remove PCR and sequencing errors, raw reads were error-corrected and collapsed into unique sequences using a nearest-neighbor algorithm that merged closely related sequences. To assign V, D and J gene segments, CDR3 sequences were aligned to IMGT reference sequences. For a sequence to be retained, a match of at least six nucleotides to both a V gene segment and a J gene segment was required. A rearrangement counted as productive if the CDR3 had no stop codons and remained in frame with V and J, and every other rearrangement counted as non-productive. Following IMGT convention, CDR3 was defined as the stretch from the second conserved V-encoded cysteine to the conserved J-encoded phenylalanine. The earlier analysis of 450 to 750 of the donors excluded any sequence lacking an unambiguous match to a single V gene segment. In an earlier analysis of approximately 610 of the donors, V segments were called functional above 56.7% productive rearrangements and were called segregating when the between-donor standard deviation exceeded 5%. To diagnose cytomegalovirus status from the catalog of TCR beta chain sequences, a statistical classification framework was built. A later analysis assigned V and J genes by comparing TCR nucleotide sequences with IMGT/GENE-DB human TR gene sequences. The TCRdist pipeline was used in a later analysis to assign CDR3 sequences and most-parsimonious VDJ recombination scenarios. In a later analysis, every TCR beta chain was defined by the combination of its CDR3 amino acid sequence and its V-gene family, and reads without a unique V-gene family were dropped. As a way to deal with suspected cross-contamination and a sequencing artifact, a later analysis dropped hundreds of nucleotide sequences that were highly shared and had low generation probability. In a later analysis, a clonal expansion index was calculated for each public chain from normalized within-repertoire ranks of inferred template counts. Generation probabilities in a later analysis came from a VDJ recombination model fitted to out-of-frame rearrangements, and those results were checked against IGoR. A later analysis scored TCR-TCR, TCR-HLA and TCR-CMV co-occurrence with hypergeometric tests, applying a repertoire-size bias correction to TCR pairs. In a later analysis, false discovery rates were estimated by permuting HLA or CMV assignments 20 times. In a later analysis, co-occurring TCRs were grouped using DBSCAN, and TCRdist sequence similarity was added for clustering within HLA-allele-positive subsets. Co-occurrence clustering excluded repertoires with fewer than 30,000 or more than 120,000 public chains, plus five with anomalous nucleotide sharing. Drawn from immuneACCESS, this table holds only the in-frame rearrangements with V and J called that TCRdb kept. Clones are partly lost; checked studies trace under half to an unresolved V gene and leave the rest unexplained. Clone size and V and J calls were adopted from that table, with D and trimming inferred from the DNA. The sample table lists around 67,000 clones, roughly 69% of them with a count of one. Approximately 3% of the sample lies in the top ten.

Study-wide conclusions, independent of this receptor: In the study, some 160 TCR beta chains were listed as associated with cytomegalovirus. Because some donors lacked HLA typing at each locus, the association tests relied only on the typed subset. Assigning TCR associations to individual alleles was difficult when HLA alleles, especially DR and DQ, strongly co-occurred. In a later analysis, most CMV-associated TCR beta chains were found to appear HLA-restricted, with HLA associations seemingly driven largely by CMV exposure. A further reported finding was that TCR beta sequences accurately predicted the HLA-A and HLA-B alleles for most subjects in the first cohort. The earlier analysis of about 600 of the donors excluded some 15 rarely observed V segments, including chromosome 9 orphons, because counts were too low. Cytomegalovirus status was reported to be diagnosed by the classifier with high specificity and sensitivity in both the original and validation cohorts. The only immune exposure information available for the cohort was CMV serostatus. A later analysis found that TCR association rates varied across HLA loci, with DRB1 alleles showing the most associated TCRs and HLA-C alleles the fewest. Some IMGT-functional V segments, including TRBV6-2 and TRBV6-3, could not be distinguished by the 87-base-pair reads and were therefore excluded. This cohort had only TCR beta chains sequenced, and the lack of alpha or paired-chain data limited which features could be detected. Across donors, most TCR sequences were observed very rarely, whereas some public TCRs were present in many individuals. Linkage disequilibrium might explain the correlated functional status among segregating V segments, but an unknown experimental factor could not be excluded. Presence/absence analyses assumed roughly uniform sequencing depth across donors, an assumption that may not hold. The authors suggested that the approach could potentially be generalized to other disease states and immunological phenotypes. In a later genetic analysis, a missense DCLRE1C variant was associated with V-gene and J-gene trimming of TCR beta chains, and the association was replicated in an independent cohort. In a later analysis, HLA-associated TCR beta chains showed more clonal expansion and lower generation probabilities than non-associated chains that were equally common. Several of the top co-occurrence clusters appeared to be linked to parvovirus B19, influenza, CMV and Epstein-Barr virus, according to a later analysis. A later genetic analysis reported fewer N-insertions in productive TCRs among donors in an Asian-associated ancestry cluster than the approximately 670-donor mean. Broadly in line with IMGT annotations, most TCR beta V segments showed up in productive rearrangements about 87% or about 30% of the time in an earlier analysis of approximately 640 of the donors. The sequencing pipeline was judged likely to have produced a cluster of highly shared sequence variants as a technical artifact. Three of the identified cytomegalovirus-associated TCR beta chains were confirmed in vitro to be specific for cytomegalovirus antigens. A later analysis associated approximately 17,000 TCR beta sequences with specific HLA alleles at a false discovery rate of 0.05.

The cohort was made up of 500 to 850 healthy bone marrow donors. At the time of sampling, all cohort members were nominally healthy, though unrecorded immune exposures were likely present. The donor tested CMV seronegative, placing the donor among the approximately 360 seronegative members of the cohort. A peripheral blood sample was provided by each donor, and peripheral blood mononuclear cells were used for TCR beta sequencing. Genomic DNA was extracted from the blood cell samples with the Qiagen DNeasy Blood Extraction Kit. The sample comprised PBMCs. The rearrangement combines TRBV15 with TRBJ2-1; no D segment can be confidently identified. This TCR derives from a woman in her 50s in good health and CMV-seronegative. This receptor has the CDR3 CATSRRGHEQFF. The DNA sequence follows: TGTGCCACCAGCAGAAGAGGCCATGAGCAGTTCTTC. The reference TRBV15 and TRBJ2-1 proteins fill in what lies around the CDR3, so the full variable domain reads DAMVIQNPRYQVTQFGKPVTLSCSQTLNHNVMYWYQQKSSQAPKLLFHYYDKDFNNEADTPDNFQSRRPNTSFCFLDIRSPGLGDTAMYLCATSRRGHEQFFGPGTRLTVL.